The 22 T cell receptor beta chains in this list originate from one sample, sequenced in a study of OX40 agonist ivuxolimab in advanced cancers. TCRdb's copy holds only in-frame clones and misses some; the assay was immunoSEQ multiplex PCR. Here the sample spans more than 65,000 clones, around 89% being singletons. The source material was CD4+ or CD8+ T cells sorted from blood, sampled in a trial of the OX40 agonist ivuxolimab. These receptors all come from an adult with an advanced solid tumor such as melanoma, head and neck, liver or kidney cancer.

CDR3 nucleotide sequence: TGTGCCAGCAGTGCCGCGACAAACTACGAGCAGTACTTC. This codes for CASSAATNYEQYF. The chain recombines TRBV25-1 with TRBJ2-7, with D uncertain. The CDR3 has 13 residues. The V end lost 4 bases, the J end lost 3 bases, and 10 bases lay between the germline ends. Looked up from germline, CDR1 is MGHDK and CDR2 is SYGVNS.

This chain links TRBV14 with TRBJ2-2; 10 nucleotides match TRBD1. CDR1 and CDR2 (germline): SGHDN, FVKESK. V lost 1 base and J lost 2; bases outside the gene matches: 1. This CDR3 is 16 amino acids long. Here the CDR3 DNA reads TGTGCCAGCAGCCAAGGGACAGGGGGAAACACCGGGGAGCTGTTTTTT. Protein: CASSQGTGGNTGELFF.

This clone has only one observation. The chain recombines TRBV5-1 with TRBJ2-1, with D perhaps TRBD2 (6 bases). The CDR3 loop spans 19 amino acids. V was clipped by 0 bases and J by 5 bases, with 24 bases between them. CDR1 and CDR2 (germline): SGHRS, YFSETQ. The CDR3 spells CASSLAWPGAPRVNNEQFF. The DNA of the CDR3 is TGCGCCAGCAGCTTGGCGTGGCCGGGAGCTCCCAGAGTAAACAATGAGCAGTTCTTC.

The CDR3 region is CATSVTGASTEAFF. CDR3 in DNA: TGTGCCACCAGCGTTACAGGGGCCAGCACTGAAGCTTTCTTT. The chain has TRBV15 and TRBJ1-1, with 7 positions matching TRBD1. This CDR3 is built from 14 residues. V lost 5 bases, J lost 4 bases, and 7 bases stayed unmatched. Germline values: CDR1 LNHNV, CDR2 YYDKDF (reference sequence).

This sequence joins TRBV6-6 and TRBJ2-2; possibly TRBD2 for D (7 bases). This CDR3 has 16 amino acids. Per germline, CDR1 MNHNY and CDR2 SVGAGI (reference sequence). Trimming cost V 0 bases and J 4 bases, with 12 bases left between them. DNA of the CDR3: TGTGCCAGCAGTTACTCGAGCGGGACACCCACCGGGGAGCTGTTTTTT. Amino acids: CASSYSSGTPTGELFF.

This chain connects TRBV7-8 to TRBJ2-3; D is ambiguous. There are 14 residues in the CDR3. Deletions cut 1 base from V and 1 base from J, with 6 bases between. CDR1 is SGHVS and CDR2 is FQNEAQ in the germline V gene. This chain's CDR3 is CASSLGLRTDTQYF. The CDR3 nucleotides read TGTGCCAGCAGCTTAGGACTGCGCACAGATACGCAGTATTTT.

The rearrangement links TRBV19 to TRBJ2-1; 13 nucleotides line up with TRBD2. The germline gives CDR1 LNHDA, CDR2 SQIVND (reference sequence). The V segment lost 1 base and the J segment 7 bases; nucleotides outside the gene matches: 1. The CDR3 length is 15 residues. The chain's CDR3 is CASSIVTSGRNEQFF. The CDR3 DNA reads TGTGCCAGTAGTATAGTGACTAGCGGGAGGAATGAGCAGTTCTTC. Variable domain in full (rest from reference TRBV19 and TRBJ2-1): DGGITQSPKYLFRKEGQNVTLSCEQNLNHDAMYWYRQDPGQGLRLIYYSQIVNDFQKGDIAEGYSVSREKKESFPLTVTSAQKNPTAFYLCASSIVTSGRNEQFFGPGTRLTVL.

This chain joins TRBV12-5 and TRBJ2-3; a possible D gene is TRBD2 (5 bases). The V and J ends lost 1 base and 2 bases respectively, with 10 bases between them. The length of the CDR3 is 15 residues. CDR1 is LGHNT, CDR2 FRNRAP, per germline. In nucleotides, the CDR3 is TGTGCTAGTGGTTTGGGGACCGGACTCACAGATACGCAGTATTTT. This encodes CASGLGTGLTDTQYF. The whole variable domain, remainder taken from reference TRBV12-5 and TRBJ2-3, is DARVTQTPRHKVTEMGQEVTMRCQPILGHNTVFWYRQTMMQGLELLAYFRNRAPLDDSGMPKDRFSAEMPDATLATLKIQPSEPRDSAVYFCASGLGTGLTDTQYFGPGTRLTVL.

This rearrangement joins TRBV6-1 to TRBJ2-1, with TRBD2 matching 7 bases. V shed 4 bases and J 2 bases; nucleotides not matched to a gene: 5. Germline-derived CDR1 and CDR2 are MNHNS and SASEGT. The CDR3 has 15 residues. This CDR3 is CASSASGITYNEQFF. For the CDR3, the DNA is TGTGCCAGCAGTGCGAGCGGGATCACCTACAATGAGCAGTTCTTC.

The chain combines TRBV6-1 with TRBJ2-5, with 8 positions matching TRBD2. This CDR3 is built from 15 residues. The germline gives CDR1 MNHNS, CDR2 SASEGT. With V trimmed by 4 bases and J by 4 bases, 8 bases remained unmatched. The CDR3 loop is CASSGDQRERETQYF. The CDR3 DNA reads as TGTGCCAGCAGTGGCGATCAGCGGGAGCGAGAGACCCAGTACTTC.

This clone was recorded once. This chain links TRBV2 with TRBJ1-1; TRBD1 might be the D (5 bases). This CDR3 region has 13 residues. V gave up 6 bases and J gave up 4 bases, with 12 bases separating them. Germline V CDR1 and CDR2: SNHLY, FYNNEI. The CDR3 is CASRIQTATEAFF. CDR3 in DNA: TGTGCCAGCAGAATACAGACAGCCACTGAAGCTTTCTTT.

The chain uses TRBV18 and TRBJ2-1; 7 bases line up with TRBD2. The CDR3 has 15 amino acids. With V trimmed by 0 bases and J by 5 bases, 4 bases remained unmatched. CDR1 is KGHSH, CDR2 LQKENI, per germline. The CDR3 region is CASSPPGTTDNEQFF. CDR3 coding DNA: TGTGCCAGCTCACCACCTGGGACTACAGACAATGAGCAGTTCTTC. The full variable domain, rest sourced from reference TRBV18 and TRBJ2-1, is NAGVMQNPRHLVRRRGQEARLRCSPMKGHSHVYWYRQLPEEGLKFMVYLQKENIIDESGMPKERFSAEFPKEGPSILRIQQVVRGDSAAYFCASSPPGTTDNEQFFGPGTRLTVL.

The chain links TRBV19 to TRBJ1-1; D call uncertain. This CDR3 has 15 residues. Trimming left V 2 bases short and J 5 bases short, with 15 bases between. CDR1 and CDR2 from the germline V gene are LNHDA and SQIVND (reference sequence). The CDR3, as DNA: TGTGCCAGTAGTATATCGGCAGGCGTGGGAACTGAAGCTTTCTTT. This codes for CASSISAGVGTEAFF.

The chain recombines TRBV7-9 with TRBJ2-7, with 7 bases identical to TRBD1. Trimming at V came to 11 bases and at J to 7 bases, leaving 14 bases not matched to a gene. CDR1 and CDR2 from the germline V gene are SEHNR and FQNEAQ (reference sequence). CDR3 length equals 13 residues. The CDR3 sequence is CASIGQDSKEQYF. CDR3 DNA: TGTGCCTCAATAGGACAGGATTCAAAAGAGCAGTACTTC.

The rearrangement uses TRBV7-8 and TRBJ1-1, with 8 bases aligning to TRBD1. Germline CDR1 and CDR2: SGHVS and FQNEAQ. V dropped 1 base and J dropped 1; count of bases not matched to a gene: 5. This CDR3 comprises 16 residues. CDR3 DNA sequence: TGTGCCAGCAGCTTAGGGTGGACAGGGACGAACACTGAAGCTTTCTTT. Translation gives CASSLGWTGTNTEAFF. Drawing the rest from reference TRBV7-8 and TRBJ1-1, the complete variable domain is GAGVSQSPRYKVAKRGQDVALRCDPISGHVSLFWYQQALGQGPEFLTYFQNEAQLDKSGLPSDRFFAERPEGSVSTLKIQRTQQEDSAVYLCASSLGWTGTNTEAFFGQGTRLTVV.

The V gene is TRBV19, the J gene TRBJ2-2, with 9 bases aligning to TRBD1. Germline lookup yields CDR1 LNHDA and CDR2 SQIVND (reference sequence). This CDR3 has 15 amino acids. J gave up 4 bases and V 8 bases, and 8 bases lay outside the gene matches. CDR3 amino acids: CASGRTGDITGELFF. The CDR3 nucleotides read TGTGCCAGTGGGAGGACAGGGGACATCACCGGGGAGCTGTTTTTT.

The table lists this clone with a few counts. The rearrangement uses TRBV7-2 and TRBJ1-1; 9 nucleotides align to TRBD1. Germline V gene lookup returns CDR1 SGHTA and CDR2 FQGNSA. V dropped 4 bases and J dropped 5; count of bases not matched to a gene: 5. The CDR3 totals 14 residues. Here the CDR3 DNA reads TGTGCCAGCAGCTCCCGGGACAGGGTGACTGAAGCTTTCTTT. Protein product: CASSSRDRVTEAFF.

This chain joins TRBV10-3 and TRBJ2-3, with 12 bases fitting TRBD2. Germline values: CDR1 ENHRY, CDR2 SYGVKD. This CDR3 contains 15 residues. V was clipped by 6 bases and J by 6 bases; unmatched bases: 7. This chain's CDR3 is CAISPLAGGPDTQYF. The CDR3 nucleotides read TGTGCCATCAGCCCCCTAGCGGGAGGGCCGGATACGCAGTATTTT.

V usage is TRBV11-3 and J usage is TRBJ2-7, with a weak D call TRBD2 (5 bases). CDR1 and CDR2 (germline): SGHNT, YENEEA. CDR3 length: 17 amino acids. V lost 0 bases, J lost 2 bases, and 17 bases lay in between. The CDR3 DNA sequence: TGTGCCAGCAGCTTAGATCATTTTACGGGATCAACCTACGAGCAGTACTTC. Amino acids: CASSLDHFTGSTYEQYF.

The chain has TRBV7-6 and TRBJ1-1; D gene ambiguous. The CDR3 has 12 residues. The V gene's germline CDR1 is SGHVS and CDR2 FNYEAQ. V shed 5 bases and J shed 8 bases, with 12 bases lying between them. The CDR3 DNA reads as TGTGCCAGCAGCCCCATCCGCGAGGAAGCTTTCTTT. Translation: CASSPIREEAFF.

This chain joins TRBV7-2 and TRBJ2-2; D possibly corresponds to TRBD2 (6 bases). Per the germline V gene, CDR1 is SGHTA and CDR2 is FQGNSA. The CDR3 is 17 amino acids. V lost 5 bases, J lost 2 bases, and 18 bases lay in between. In nucleotides, the CDR3 is TGTGCCAGCAGCCGCGTGGGGCGGGATCGAAACACCGGGGAGCTGTTTTTT. Amino acids: CASSRVGRDRNTGELFF.

V gene TRBV29-1 combines with J gene TRBJ2-5; D is possibly TRBD1 or TRBD2 (7 bases each). The CDR3 loop spans 13 amino acids. V was shortened by 7 bases and J by 5 bases, with 17 bases between the two germline ends. Germline V gives CDR1 SQVTM, CDR2 ANQGSEA. The CDR3 loop is CSDLGGGWETQYF. Written as DNA, the CDR3 is TGCAGCGACCTGGGAGGGGGCTGGGAGACCCAGTACTTC.